This is a list of T cell receptor beta chains from one sample in a study of vaccination effects on CD4 cells after COVID-19. Which antigens these TCRs recognize remains unknown. This table comes from immunoSEQ multiplex PCR, and its TCRdb copy is limited to in-frame clones, with some not included. In the table there are about 46,000 clones, about four fifths of which are singletons. The specimen comprised CD4+ T cells from PBMCs cultured with HCoV-OC43 spike peptides, sampled after COVID-19 vaccination. The source of these receptors is a human donor who received a COVID-19 vaccine. Each CDR3 is given with its conserved first and last residue. The D gene is left open where the match is weak. A row's size may be missing; if present it is once, few, many or a size class.

.,TRBV11-2,TRBD2,TRBJ2-3,TGTGCCAGCAGCATGGGACTAGCGGGAGCCCCGAATACGCAGTATTTT,CASSMGLAGAPNTQYF
.,TRBV28,.,TRBJ1-4,TGTGCCAGCAGTCCGCCATCTCGGATCACTAATGAAAAACTGTTTTTT,CASSPPSRITNEKLFF
.,TRBV3-1/TRBV3-2,.,TRBJ1-1,TGTGCCAGCAGCCAAGCAAACACTGAAGCTTTCTTT,CASSQANTEAFF
few,TRBV10-3,.,TRBJ1-2,TGTGCCATCCGGGAGGGGGACGGATGGACCTATGGCTACACCTTC,CAIREGDGWTYGYTF
.,TRBV4-1,.,TRBJ2-6,TGCGCCAGCAGCCAAGACACTCTCTCTGGGGCCAACGTCCTGACTTTC,CASSQDTLSGANVLTF
.,TRBV12-3/TRBV12-4,.,TRBJ2-5,TGTGCCAGCAGTTTTGGCGAGCAAGAGACCCAGTACTTC,CASSFGEQETQYF
.,TRBV15,.,TRBJ1-4,TGTGCCACCAGCAGAGATCGGGGGGCTGAAAAACTGTTTTTT,CATSRDRGAEKLFF
.,TRBV13,.,TRBJ1-2,TGTGCCAGCAGCTTAGGCCTTTGGGCAAACTATGGCTACACCTTC,CASSLGLWANYGYTF
.,TRBV6-2/TRBV6-3,TRBD2,TRBJ2-1,TGTGCCAGCAGTTATGCGGGAGGTAGCAATGAGCAGTTCTTC,CASSYAGGSNEQFF
.,TRBV7-9,.,TRBJ1-1,TGTGCCAGCAGCTTCCCAGCCGGGACATTGAACACTGAAGCTTTCTTT,CASSFPAGTLNTEAFF
.,TRBV7-7,TRBD1,TRBJ2-7,TGTGCCAGCAGCCAGGGACAGGCCTCCTACGAGCAGTACTTC,CASSQGQASYEQYF
few,TRBV2,.,TRBJ1-4,TGTGCCAGCAGATTTGTCCAGGGCCGCGAAAAACTGTTTTTT,CASRFVQGREKLFF
.,TRBV2,TRBD2,TRBJ2-3,TGTGCCAGCAGTGAGTCTAGCGGGAGACAGGGTACGCAGTATTTT,CASSESSGRQGTQYF
few,TRBV5-5,TRBD2,TRBJ2-2,TGTGCCAGCAGCTTCGGACTAGCGAGTACCGGGGAGCTGTTTTTT,CASSFGLASTGELFF
few,TRBV29-1,.,TRBJ2-5,TGCAGCGTTTTGAGTAGCGGCAACCAAGAGACCCAGTACTTC,CSVLSSGNQETQYF
few,TRBV13,.,TRBJ2-2,TGTGCCAGCAGCCGCGGACGACCCACCGGGGAGCTGTTTTTT,CASSRGRPTGELFF
.,TRBV15,.,TRBJ1-2,TGTGCCACCAGCAGAGAGTTTTTTTGGGAGGGCTATGGCTACACCTTC,CATSREFFWEGYGYTF
.,TRBV6-6,.,TRBJ2-7,TGTGCCAGCAGCCCCCGATGGATCGGGGTAAGGGTCGAGCAGTACTTC,CASSPRWIGVRVEQYF
.,TRBV11-3,TRBD2,TRBJ2-1,TGTGCCAGCAGCTACGGGGGGAGCTCCTACAATGAGCAGTTCTTC,CASSYGGSSYNEQFF
.,TRBV28,.,TRBJ2-7,TGTGCCAGCACGCGGGGAGTCGAGCAGTACTTC,CASTRGVEQYF
.,TRBV19,.,TRBJ1-4,TGTGCCAGTAGTGCACCGGGGGGGGCAGCTAATGAAAAACTGTTTTTT,CASSAPGGAANEKLFF
.,TRBV6-1,TRBD2,TRBJ2-7,TGTGCCAGCAGTGAAGAGGCATGGGCCTCGGGGGGGAACTACGAGCAGTACTTC,CASSEEAWASGGNYEQYF
.,TRBV27,.,TRBJ1-1,TGTGCCAGCAGTCCGCAAATAGGTCGAGAAAACAAAGCTTTCTTT,CASSPQIGRENKAFF
.,TRBV11-2,.,TRBJ2-1,TGTGCCAGCAGCTTAGTCGAGAGGAATGAGCAGTTCTTC,CASSLVERNEQFF
.,TRBV3-1/TRBV3-2,TRBD2,TRBJ2-7,TGTGCCAGCAGCCTGACAGCGGGGGACTACGAGCAGTACTTC,CASSLTAGDYEQYF
.,TRBV2,.,TRBJ2-5,TGTGCCAGCAGTGCTGACTATTCAGAGACCCAGTACTTC,CASSADYSETQYF
.,TRBV5-1,TRBD2,TRBJ2-3,TGCGCCAGCAGCTTGGCGGGGCGGGAGACAGATACGCAGTATTTT,CASSLAGRETDTQYF
.,TRBV7-8,TRBD1,TRBJ1-5,TGTGCCAGCAGCCAAGACAGGACAGGTAATGGCAATCAGCCCCAGCATTTT,CASSQDRTGNGNQPQHF
.,TRBV6-2/TRBV6-3,.,TRBJ2-1,TGTGCCAGCAGTTCGGAGGGAGCAGGACACAATGAGCAGTTCTTC,CASSSEGAGHNEQFF
few,TRBV25-1,.,TRBJ2-7,TGTGCCAGCAGTGATAAGCCCTACGAGCAGTACTTC,CASSDKPYEQYF
.,TRBV6-4,.,TRBJ1-2,TGTGCCAGCAGTGGGACATCCTATGGCTACACCTTC,CASSGTSYGYTF
.,TRBV7-9,.,TRBJ2-3,TGTGCCAGCAGCTTAGAGGGCACAGATACGCAGTATTTT,CASSLEGTDTQYF
.,TRBV9,TRBD1,TRBJ2-1,TGTGCCAGCAGCGTAAGGACAGGGGCGAATGAGCAGTTCTTC,CASSVRTGANEQFF
.,TRBV6-5,.,TRBJ1-1,TGTGCCAGCAGCCGGAGCGGGACGGCGAACACTGAAGCTTTCTTT,CASSRSGTANTEAFF
.,TRBV24-1,.,TRBJ2-1,TGTGCCACCAGTGACAGTACTAGGGCGGCCTACAATGAGCAGTTCTTC,CATSDSTRAAYNEQFF
.,TRBV18,.,TRBJ1-5,TGTGCCAGCTCACGTGGCCCTGAACAGCCCCAGCATTTT,CASSRGPEQPQHF
.,TRBV5-1,.,TRBJ2-3,TGCGCCAGCAGCTTGGGAGGGGGGAGCACAGATACGCAGTATTTT,CASSLGGGSTDTQYF
few,TRBV18,TRBD1,TRBJ1-2,TGTGCCAGCTCACCAGGGACAGACCTATCTGGCTACACCTTC,CASSPGTDLSGYTF
.,TRBV28,.,TRBJ1-3,TGTGCCAGCAGTCCGCCTAGGGGGAACTCTGGAAACACCATATATTTT,CASSPPRGNSGNTIYF
.,TRBV29-1,TRBD1,TRBJ1-2,TGCAGCGGAGGGACAGGGGATCGGGGCTACACCTTC,CSGGTGDRGYTF
few,TRBV18,.,TRBJ1-5,TGTGCCAGCTCACAAGAGGGGGGCGGTCAGCCCCAGCATTTT,CASSQEGGGQPQHF
.,TRBV7-9,.,TRBJ1-2,TGTGCCAGCAGCTTAGCTATCCGCGGCAGGCCGACTAACTATGGCTACACCTTC,CASSLAIRGRPTNYGYTF
.,TRBV18,.,TRBJ2-3,TGTGCCAGCTCACTCCCGACTAGCACAGATACGCAGTATTTT,CASSLPTSTDTQYF
.,TRBV7-9,TRBD2,TRBJ2-1,TGTGCCAGCAGCTTAGCTAGCGGGGAGCAGTTCTTC,CASSLASGEQFF
.,TRBV24-1,.,TRBJ2-2,TGTGCCACCAGTGAATCCGGGACCCTTTTAGGCGGGGAGCTGTTTTTT,CATSESGTLLGGELFF
.,TRBV25-1,TRBD1,TRBJ2-3,TGTGCCAGCCGCCCTCCCGAAGGACAGGGAAGGGATACGCAGTATTTT,CASRPPEGQGRDTQYF
.,TRBV27,TRBD2,TRBJ2-1,TGTGCCAGCAGTCTAGCGGGATGGAGTTCCTACAATGAGCAGTTCTTC,CASSLAGWSSYNEQFF
.,TRBV5-1,.,TRBJ2-3,TGCGCCAGCAGCTTGGGGCAACTCCTACCCACAGATACGCAGTATTTT,CASSLGQLLPTDTQYF
.,TRBV12-3/TRBV12-4,.,TRBJ1-1,TGTGCCAGCAGTTGGGGGCGGACTGAAGCTTTCTTT,CASSWGRTEAFF
.,TRBV5-5,.,TRBJ2-7,TGTGCCAGCAGCCCTAGGGACTTCCGAAGCTCCTACGAGCAGTACTTC,CASSPRDFRSSYEQYF
.,TRBV10-2,.,TRBJ2-2,TGCGCCAGCACGTGGCAGCAGAACACCGGGGAGCTGTTTTTT,CASTWQQNTGELFF
.,TRBV6-6,.,TRBJ2-1,TGTGCCAGCAGTTACGGCGACAGTTGGAATGAGCAGTTCTTC,CASSYGDSWNEQFF
.,TRBV13,.,TRBJ2-7,TGTGCCAGCGATCACACGGGATCACACGAGCAGTACTTC,CASDHTGSHEQYF
.,TRBV7-2,TRBD1,TRBJ1-4,TGTGCCAGCAGCTTAGGGGGACAGGGGAGTAATGAAAAACTGTTTTTT,CASSLGGQGSNEKLFF
.,TRBV2,.,TRBJ1-4,TGTGCCAGCAGCCGCGATACAGGGTGGGCGCCTGAAAAACTGTTTTTT,CASSRDTGWAPEKLFF
few,TRBV10-1,.,TRBJ2-2,TGCGCCAGCAGTGGTGACAGCACCGGGGAGCTGTTTTTT,CASSGDSTGELFF
.,TRBV29-1,.,TRBJ1-5,TGCAGCGTTGAAGATTGGGGCCAGCCCCAGCATTTT,CSVEDWGQPQHF
.,TRBV15,.,TRBJ2-3,TGTGCCACCAGCAGAGATGGACAGCCGGAGGATACGCAGTATTTT,CATSRDGQPEDTQYF
few,TRBV10-1,.,TRBJ1-1,TGCGCCAGCACCGATGGGAAAGGGACTCAAGCTTTCTTT,CASTDGKGTQAFF
.,TRBV3-1/TRBV3-2,.,TRBJ2-4,TGTGCCAGCAGCTTAGGGACCACCAACATTCAGTACTTC,CASSLGTTNIQYF